This T cell receptor (beta chain) was sequenced in a study of PD-L1 blockade in urothelial cancer. Looking at the study overall: About nine tenths of the roughly 30 patients were men whose urothelial cancer was bladder-origin. Blood drawn 3 weeks (second dose) and 6 weeks after treatment start was analyzed. General study points: Durable-benefit patients had greater expansion of tumor-associated blood clones at 3 weeks.

The germline CDR1 and CDR2 sequences are MRHNA and SNTAGT. This CDR3 spans 16 amino acids. V lost 0 bases, J lost 7 bases, and 9 bases stayed unmatched. Turning to this clone: Its antigen is unidentified.

Each individual provided 1 to 8 samples (taken pretreatment and on-treatment). The data were produced by immunoSEQ multiplex PCR, yet TCRdb's version contains in-frame clones alone and is incomplete. Of some 97,000 clones in the sample, approximately 90% were seen once. The TCR was taken from a woman older than 75 with urothelial cancer. This specimen was PBMCs, taken around atezolizumab (anti-PD-L1) treatment. The chain employs TRBV6-4 and TRBJ1-2, with TRBD1 matching over 9 bases. This CDR3 is CASSDSIGTGRSGYTF. CDR3 coding DNA: TGTGCCAGCAGTGACTCGATAGGGACAGGGAGGAGTGGCTACACCTTC.